A selection of T cell receptor beta chains follows, all from one sample in a study of blood T cell repertoires in COVID-19. Sequencing was performed with immunoSEQ multiplex PCR; in TCRdb, only in-frame clones are kept and a portion is missing. The table records about 160,000 clones, 92% of them present only once. Sequenced input: peripheral blood. These receptors came from a man younger than 40 with COVID-19, enrolled during active disease. Both conserved end residues are part of each CDR3. D genes are given only for firm matches. Some rows mark clone size as missing; the rest say once, few, many or name a class of expanded clone.

abundance	d_gene	len	v_gene	j_gene	CDR3aa	CDR3nt
.	TRBD1	15	TRBV6-5	TRBJ1-2	CASSYSVTGVWGYTF	TGTGCCAGCAGTTACTCGGTGACAGGGGTTTGGGGCTACACCTTC
.	TRBD1	13	TRBV7-2	TRBJ1-1	CASSVGQGARAFF	TGTGCCAGCAGCGTAGGACAGGGGGCGCGGGCTTTCTTT
.	.	12	TRBV9	TRBJ2-1	CASSVVSGEQFF	TGTGCCAGCAGCGTAGTGAGCGGTGAGCAGTTCTTC
.	TRBD1	17	TRBV18	TRBJ1-4	CASSPFISDRGNEKLFF	TGTGCCAGCTCACCGTTTATTTCGGACAGGGGTAATGAAAAACTGTTTTTT
few	TRBD1	15	TRBV6-5	TRBJ1-1	CASGTGGHGGTEAFF	TGTGCCAGCGGAACAGGGGGCCATGGGGGCACTGAAGCTTTCTTT
many	.	14	TRBV21-1	TRBJ2-1	CASSKVKGRDEQFF	TGTGCCAGCAGCAAAGTCAAGGGGCGAGATGAGCAGTTCTTC
.	TRBD1	15	TRBV10-3	TRBJ2-3	CAISPAQGAVDTQYF	TGTGCCATCAGCCCTGCACAGGGGGCCGTAGATACGCAGTATTTT
.	.	13	TRBV6-6	TRBJ1-4	CASRYDGGEKLFF	TGTGCCAGCAGATATGACGGAGGGGAAAAACTGTTTTTT
few	TRBD2	14	TRBV10-1	TRBJ2-7	CASSEVCGSEEQYF	TGCGCCAGCAGTGAAGTTTGCGGGAGTGAAGAGCAGTACTTC
.	.	18	TRBV14	TRBJ2-1	CASSQDRVAWSSYNEQFF	TGTGCCAGCAGCCAAGATCGGGTAGCATGGAGCTCCTACAATGAGCAGTTCTTC
.	.	15	TRBV28	TRBJ2-1	CASSSGTASYNEQFF	TGTGCCAGCAGTTCTGGGACTGCCTCCTACAATGAGCAGTTCTTC
.	TRBD2	17	TRBV7-9	TRBJ2-1	CASSSKAATSPLDEQFF	TGTGCCAGCAGCTCAAAAGCGGCGACTAGCCCCCTCGATGAGCAGTTCTTC
.	.	15	TRBV6-5	TRBJ2-7	CASSRQGGGIVEQYF	TGTGCCAGCAGTCGACAGGGCGGAGGGATCGTCGAGCAGTACTTC
.	.	13	TRBV6-2/TRBV6-3	TRBJ1-5	CASSYTSNQPQHF	TGTGCCAGCAGTTATACATCAAATCAGCCCCAGCATTTT